One and the same sample provided the 23 T cell receptor beta chains below, sequenced in a study of blood T cell repertoires in COVID-19. Sequenced by immunoSEQ multiplex PCR; TCRdb stores in-frame clones only, minus some. The sample has under 250,000 clones; roughly four fifths are singletons. Sample: peripheral blood. These receptors all come from a middle-aged man with acute or convalescent COVID-19.

V and J are TRBV7-9 and TRBJ1-6; D perhaps matches TRBD1 (6 bases). Trimming removed 4 bases at V and 6 bases at J, with 13 bases between. CDR1 SEHNR and CDR2 FQNEAQ come from the germline V gene (reference sequence). The CDR3 consists of 15 residues. CDR3 protein: CASSSGDGGNSPLHF. Here the CDR3 DNA reads TGTGCCAGCAGCTCAGGGGACGGAGGTAATTCACCCCTCCACTTT.

This clone showed up just a few times. The CDR3 nucleotides read TGCGCCAGCAGCCAAGACAGGGAAAACACAGATACGCAGTATTTT. This encodes CASSQDRENTDTQYF. J is TRBJ2-3 and V is TRBV4-1, with D perhaps matching TRBD1 (5 bases). The CDR3 spans 15 residues. The germline V gene has CDR1 MGHRA and CDR2 YSYEKL. The V end lost 0 bases, the J end lost 2 bases, and 9 bases lay between the germline ends.

This chain connects TRBV9 to TRBJ2-2, with TRBD2 identical over 10 bases. Germline V lookup: CDR1 SGDLS, CDR2 YYNGEE. V was clipped by 0 bases and J by 7 bases; unmatched bases: 9. There are 17 residues in the CDR3. Written as DNA, the CDR3 is TGTGCCAGCAGCGTAGCCGAGCGGGGGGGAACCTTCGGGGAGCTGTTTTTT. Its translation is CASSVAERGGTFGELFF.

This rearrangement joins TRBV10-1 to TRBJ1-6, with a tentative D call TRBD1 (6 bases). The CDR3 spans 14 residues. V was clipped by 1 base and J by 10 bases, with 11 bases between them. The germline V gene encodes CDR1 WNHNN and CDR2 SYGVQD (reference sequence). CDR3 sequence (DNA): TGCGCCAGCAGTGAGTACAGGGAAGGCTCACCCCTCCACTTT. Its translation is CASSEYREGSPLHF.

V is TRBV5-1 and J is TRBJ2-5; 11 bases match TRBD2. Germline CDR1 reads SGHRS; CDR2 reads YFSETQ. This CDR3 has 15 amino acids. V lost 6 bases, J lost 3 bases, and 7 bases stayed unmatched. The CDR3 loop reads CASTLATSGEETQYF. The CDR3 coding sequence is TGCGCCAGCACCCTGGCGACTAGCGGGGAAGAGACCCAGTACTTC.

This chain connects TRBV6-5 to TRBJ1-3; tentatively, D is TRBD1 (6 bases). The germline CDR1 and CDR2 sequences are MNHEY and SVGAGI. The CDR3 totals 14 residues. Deletions cut 2 bases from V and 8 bases from J, with 13 bases between. Written as DNA, the CDR3 is TGTGCCAGCAGTTACGAGCCCTCAGGGGACACCATATATTTT. As protein: CASSYEPSGDTIYF.

The CDR3 nucleotides are TGTGCCATGGGGATTAGCGGGGGGACCCAAGAGACCCAGTACTTC. It codes for CAMGISGGTQETQYF. The gene calls are TRBV10-3 and TRBJ2-5, with 10 bases fitting TRBD2. The CDR3 is made up of 15 amino acids. Trimming at V came to 9 bases and at J to 1 base, leaving 8 bases not matched to a gene. Germline values: CDR1 ENHRY, CDR2 SYGVKD.

The rearrangement joins TRBV19 to TRBJ2-3; 12 nucleotides line up with TRBD2. This CDR3 contains 16 residues. The V and J ends lost 1 base and 4 bases, in that order; junction bases with no gene match: 3. Looked up from germline, CDR1 is LNHDA and CDR2 is SQIVND (reference sequence). The CDR3 nucleotides are TGTGCCAGTAGTATAGGACTAGCGGGAGCGGCAGATACGCAGTATTTT. Translating gives CASSIGLAGAADTQYF.

The chain has TRBV28 and TRBJ2-7; TRBD2 matches 10 bases. The CDR3 is 15 amino acids. Looked up from germline, CDR1 is MDHEN and CDR2 is SYDVKM. V was pared by 5 bases and J by 5 bases, with 9 bases of the junction left unmatched. CDR3 coding DNA: TGTGCCAGCAGTCGGGGTACTAGCGGGACGCACGAGCAGTACTTC. Translated, it gives CASSRGTSGTHEQYF.

V gene TRBV6-1 combines with J gene TRBJ1-2; 7 bases are shared with TRBD1. Germline assignment: CDR1 MNHNS and CDR2 SASEGT. The CDR3 spans 18 residues. V was clipped by 0 bases and J by 6 bases; unmatched bases: 16. CDR3 protein: CASSEARQNLQGRHGYTF. The CDR3 DNA reads TGTGCCAGCAGTGAAGCTAGGCAGAATCTACAGGGGAGACATGGCTACACCTTC.

The CDR3 loop is CASSQDPSGTGRNTIYF. The CDR3 nucleotides are TGTGCCAGCAGCCAAGATCCCTCCGGGACAGGCAGAAACACCATATATTTT. The chain recombines TRBV3-1 (or the pseudogene TRBV3-2) with TRBJ1-3, with TRBD1 identical over 8 bases. In germline, CDR1 is LGHDT, CDR2 YNNKEL (reference sequence). V lost 0 bases, J lost 5 bases, and 9 bases stayed unmatched. The CDR3 has 17 amino acids.

This chain uses TRBV28 with TRBJ1-2; D unclear. The CDR3 is 13 residues long. Trimming pared 1 base from V and 3 bases from J, leaving 6 bases between. Germline V gene data show CDR1 as MDHEN and CDR2 as SYDVKM. The CDR3 is CASSLSSDYGYTF. The CDR3 nucleotides are TGTGCCAGCAGTTTATCGTCGGACTATGGCTACACCTTC.

The chain carries TRBV19 and TRBJ2-7, with D perhaps TRBD1 (6 bases). This CDR3 region has 15 residues. Trimming cost V 3 bases and J 1 base, with 13 bases left between them. Per the germline V gene, CDR1 is LNHDA and CDR2 is SQIVND (reference sequence). DNA for the CDR3: TGTGCCAGTAGTATGCAGGGGCCTTCTTCCTACGAGCAGTACTTC. The encoded protein is CASSMQGPSSYEQYF.

This clone was observed once. The DNA for the CDR3 is TGCGCCAGCAGCTTCTTAGGGACAGGGTCCTACAATGAGCAGTTCTTC. Translating it yields CASSFLGTGSYNEQFF. J is TRBJ2-1 and V is TRBV5-1; 9 bases align to TRBD1. Unmatched junction bases numbered 4, after V lost 2 bases and J lost 1 base. CDR1 is SGHRS and CDR2 is YFSETQ in the germline V gene. The CDR3 runs to 16 residues.

This chain uses TRBV18 with TRBJ1-4; 10 positions match TRBD1. The CDR3 is 14 amino acids. V was clipped by 3 bases and J by 8 bases; unmatched bases: 3. Germline CDR1 KGHSH, CDR2 LQKENI. The CDR3 DNA reads TGTGCCAGCTCACCTGGGACAGGGGCCGAAAAACTGTTTTTT. Amino acids: CASSPGTGAEKLFF.

In DNA form, the CDR3 reads TGCAGTGCTAGTACAGGGAATCGGAATCAGCCCCAGCATTTT. This codes for CSASTGNRNQPQHF. V is TRBV20-1 and J is TRBJ1-5; the D gene is possibly TRBD1 (6 bases). V was shortened by 3 bases and J by 4 bases, with 13 bases between the two germline ends. CDR3 length equals 14 residues. Germline CDR1 DFQATT, CDR2 SNEGSKA (reference sequence).

V and J are TRBV27 and TRBJ2-7, with TRBD1 as a possible D gene (6 bases). V gave up 0 bases and J gave up 3 bases, with 15 bases separating them. Germline V gene lookup returns CDR1 MNHEY and CDR2 SMNVEV (reference sequence). This CDR3 has 16 amino acids. The CDR3 spells CASSLSRQAGDYEQYF. Written as DNA, the CDR3 is TGTGCCAGCAGTTTATCTAGACAGGCCGGGGACTACGAGCAGTACTTC.

This clone appeared once. This chain connects TRBV2 to TRBJ2-2; D remains ambiguous. The length of the CDR3 is 14 residues. Trimming removed 4 bases at V and 3 bases at J, with 9 bases between. The germline CDR1 and CDR2 sequences are SNHLY and FYNNEI. CDR3 in amino acids: CASSADGYTGELFF. In DNA, the CDR3 is TGTGCCAGCAGTGCAGATGGTTACACCGGGGAGCTGTTTTTT.

This chain connects TRBV9 to TRBJ1-3; D remains unclear. V was trimmed by 2 bases and J by 0 bases, leaving 9 bases between them. The V gene's germline CDR1 is SGDLS and CDR2 YYNGEE. The CDR3 is 15 residues long. CDR3 nucleotides: TGTGCCAGCAGCGTGTACGGTCGCTCTGGAAACACCATATATTTT. Residues: CASSVYGRSGNTIYF.

Here the CDR3 reads CASSATGYNEQFF. Written as DNA, the CDR3 is TGTGCCAGCAGCGCAACGGGGTACAATGAGCAGTTCTTC. The chain employs TRBV9 and TRBJ2-1; tentative D call: TRBD2 (5 bases). Germline CDR1 reads SGDLS; CDR2 reads YYNGEE. V dropped 3 bases and J dropped 4 bases, with 8 bases sitting between them. The length of the CDR3 is 13 residues.

J is TRBJ1-5 and V is TRBV6-1; perhaps TRBD1 as D (6 bases). V was shortened by 4 bases and J by 5 bases, with 21 bases between the two germline ends. The CDR3 loop spans 17 amino acids. Germline V gene sequence: CDR1 MNHNS, CDR2 SASEGT. CDR3 sequence: CASSASGHTPFDQPQHF. The CDR3 DNA is TGTGCCAGCAGTGCCTCGGGACACACTCCCTTCGATCAGCCCCAGCATTTT.

Written as DNA, the CDR3 is TGTGCCAGCAGCCCCTACCCACAGGGGAATAATTCACCCCTCCACTTT. As protein: CASSPYPQGNNSPLHF. The chain is built from TRBV7-8 and TRBJ1-6; 7 positions agree with TRBD1. V gave up 5 bases and J gave up 5 bases; unmatched junction bases: 9. CDR3 length: 16 residues. The V gene's germline CDR1 is SGHVS and CDR2 FQNEAQ.

The gene calls are TRBV30 and TRBJ1-2; 8 positions agree with TRBD1. Trimming at V came to 6 bases and at J to 6 bases, leaving 9 bases not matched to a gene. CDR1 is GTSNPN and CDR2 is SVGIG in the germline V gene (reference sequence). The CDR3 is 13 residues long. CDR3 DNA: TGTGCCTGTTCTTCAGCAGGGGGCAATGGCTACACCTTC. It yields the protein CACSSAGGNGYTF.